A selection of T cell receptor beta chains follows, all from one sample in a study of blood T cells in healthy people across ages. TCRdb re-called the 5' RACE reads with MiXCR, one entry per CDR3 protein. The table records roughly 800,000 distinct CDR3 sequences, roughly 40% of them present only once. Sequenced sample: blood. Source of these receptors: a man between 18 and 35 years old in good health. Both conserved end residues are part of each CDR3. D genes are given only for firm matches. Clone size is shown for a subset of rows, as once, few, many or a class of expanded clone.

CASTPQGVSSDEQYF	TGTGCCAGCACCCCACAGGGGGTATCGTCGGATGAGCAGTACTTC	TRBV12-3/TRBV12-4	TRBJ2-7	TRBD1	few
CASSPVGGAFYGYTF	TGTGCCAGCAGTCCTGTAGGGGGCGCGTTTTATGGCTACACCTTC	TRBV28	TRBJ1-2	TRBD1	few
CASSPPGLSQETQFF	TGTGCCAGCAGTCCGCCGGGACTAAGTCAAGAGACCCAGTTCTTC	TRBV2	TRBJ2-1	TRBD2	once
CSARDETPVQETQYF	TGCAGTGCTAGAGATGAAACCCCAGTTCAAGAGACCCAGTACTTC	TRBV20-1	TRBJ2-5	NA	NA
CASSQGPGGISNQPQHF	TGCGCCAGCAGCCAAGGGCCCGGGGGGATTAGCAATCAGCCCCAGCATTTT	TRBV4-3	TRBJ1-5	NA	NA
CAISVATHDEQFF	TGTGCCATCAGTGTAGCGACGCACGATGAGCAGTTCTTC	TRBV10-3	TRBJ2-1	NA	few
CASSEARGAQYF	TGTGCCAGCAGTGAAGCGAGGGGGGCCCAGTACTTC	TRBV6-1	TRBJ2-5	NA	NA
CSARDPRLAGTSPSTDTQYF	TGCAGTGCTAGAGATCCGAGACTAGCGGGGACTTCGCCTAGCACAGATACGCAGTATTTT	TRBV20-1	TRBJ2-3	TRBD2	NA
CASSPILAGGTDTQYF	TGCGCCAGCAGCCCGATACTAGCGGGGGGCACAGATACGCAGTATTTT	TRBV5-1	TRBJ2-3	TRBD2	NA
CASSQGDRDLRPQHF	TGCGCCAGCAGCCAGGGAGACAGGGACCTAAGGCCCCAGCATTTT	TRBV4-1	TRBJ1-5	TRBD1	NA
CASSLTANRGGPETFF	TGTGCCAGCAGCTTAACGGCGAACCGCGGAGGGCCCGAAACTTTCTTT	TRBV7-3	TRBJ1-1	NA	NA
CASSQVYGGLGANVLTF	TGTGCCAGCAGCCAAGTCTACGGGGGGCTTGGGGCCAACGTCCTGACTTTC	TRBV14	TRBJ2-6	NA	NA
CASSLGGMPTNYGYTF	TGTGCCAGCTCACTCGGCGGGATGCCAACTAACTATGGCTACACCTTC	TRBV18	TRBJ1-2	NA	NA
CSARTTTGPGYTF	TGCAGTGCTAGAACAACAACGGGGCCCGGCTACACCTTC	TRBV20-1	TRBJ1-2	NA	NA
CAIIRTSGGGNEQYF	TGTGCCATCATCCGGACTAGCGGGGGGGGGAACGAGCAGTACTTC	TRBV10-3	TRBJ2-7	TRBD2	NA
CASSYDGTGYSNQPQHF	TGTGCCAGCAGTTACGATGGGACAGGCTATAGCAATCAGCCCCAGCATTTT	TRBV6-6	TRBJ1-5	TRBD1	few
CASSLEITSTDTQYF	TGTGCCAGCAGCCTCGAGATAACTAGCACAGATACGCAGTATTTT	TRBV14	TRBJ2-3	NA	NA
CASRGREDQPQHF	TGTGCCAGCAGGGGCAGGGAAGATCAGCCCCAGCATTTT	TRBV25-1	TRBJ1-5	NA	NA
CASSPSVRTHPPYGYTF	TGTGCCAGCAGTCCCTCAGTTAGGACCCATCCCCCCTATGGCTACACCTTC	TRBV28	TRBJ1-2	NA	few
CASRTTGGYEQYF	TGTGCCAGCAGGACGACAGGGGGCTACGAGCAGTACTTC	TRBV12-3/TRBV12-4	TRBJ2-7	TRBD1	many
CSVRDHNQPQHF	TGCAGCGTCCGGGACCACAATCAGCCCCAGCATTTT	TRBV29-1	TRBJ1-5	NA	once
CASSRGGREATDTQYF	TGTGCCAGCAGCAGGGGGGGGCGAGAAGCCACAGATACGCAGTATTTT	TRBV6-2/TRBV6-3	TRBJ2-3	NA	NA
CSVVGLDTEAFF	TGCAGCGTTGTAGGGTTGGACACTGAAGCTTTCTTT	TRBV29-1	TRBJ1-1	NA	NA
CASSELTFRDTEAFF	TGTGCCAGCAGTGAATTGACATTCAGGGACACTGAAGCTTTCTTT	TRBV2	TRBJ1-1	NA	NA
CSVQRGGSYTDTQYF	TGCAGCGTGCAAAGGGGGGGGTCTTACACAGATACGCAGTATTTT	TRBV29-1	TRBJ2-3	NA	many
CSASKVDPPRRYTF	TGCAGTGCTAGCAAGGTTGATCCCCCCCGGCGCTACACCTTC	TRBV20-1	TRBJ1-2	NA	NA
CSARSLAGRGETQYF	TGCAGTGCTAGAAGCCTAGCGGGGAGGGGGGAGACCCAGTACTTC	TRBV20-1	TRBJ2-5	TRBD2	many
CASSPGAGAFF	TGTGCCAGCAGCCCTGGGGCGGGAGCTTTCTTT	TRBV7-2	TRBJ1-1	NA	NA
CSAIGPGGDYEQYF	TGCAGTGCTATTGGCCCAGGGGGTGACTACGAGCAGTACTTC	TRBV20-1	TRBJ2-7	TRBD1	NA
CASSQDLAGGYTF	TGTGCCAGCAGCCAAGATCTTGCCGGTGGCTACACCTTC	TRBV4-2	TRBJ1-2	NA	NA
CASSSTVLADGYTF	TGTGCCAGCAGCTCGACAGTCCTGGCGGATGGCTACACCTTC	TRBV7-9	TRBJ1-2	NA	many
CASSYTGDEQYF	TGTGCCAGCAGTTACACAGGGGATGAGCAGTACTTC	TRBV6-6	TRBJ2-5	TRBD1	many
CASSYWVNQNSPLHF	TGTGCCAGCAGTTACTGGGTGAACCAAAATTCACCCCTCCACTTT	TRBV6-2/TRBV6-3	TRBJ1-6	NA	few
CSVEDRDRGYTF	TGCAGCGTTGAAGATAGAGACAGGGGCTACACCTTC	TRBV29-1	TRBJ1-2	NA	few
CASSKTGGRLYNTDTQYF	TGTGCCAGCAGTAAAACAGGGGGCCGACTGTACAACACAGATACGCAGTATTTT	TRBV21-1	TRBJ2-3	NA	NA
CASSSRTGAKFF	TGTGCCAGCAGTTCCCGGACAGGGGCAAAGTTCTTC	TRBV12-3/TRBV12-4	TRBJ2-1	TRBD1	many
CASSPRDSGYEQYF	TGTGCCAGCAGCCCTCGGGACAGTGGCTACGAGCAGTACTTC	TRBV7-2	TRBJ2-7	TRBD1	few
CASSLIGAGSSYNEQFF	TGTGCCAGCAGTCTTATTGGGGCGGGGTCGTCTTACAATGAGCAGTTCTTC	TRBV27	TRBJ2-1	NA	NA
CASTSTADRGEQYF	TGTGCCAGCACCTCTACAGCGGACCGGGGAGAGCAGTACTTC	TRBV6-5	TRBJ2-7	NA	NA
CSARDPKLTPPDTEAFF	TGCAGTGCTAGGGATCCTAAGTTGACACCACCAGACACTGAAGCTTTCTTT	TRBV20-1	TRBJ1-1	NA	few
CASSGRGQHTGELFF	TGTGCCAGCAGTGGCAGGGGGCAGCACACCGGGGAGCTGTTTTTT	TRBV25-1	TRBJ2-2	TRBD1	NA
CSANRGGPRSPLHF	TGCAGTGCCAACCGGGGGGGCCCCCGTTCACCCCTCCACTTT	TRBV20-1	TRBJ1-6	NA	NA
CAGSLLPGSYNEQFF	TGCGCCGGCAGCTTGCTCCCAGGCTCCTACAATGAGCAGTTCTTC	TRBV5-1	TRBJ2-1	NA	NA
CASSLGGSGEGTQYF	TGTGCCAGCAGTTTAGGGGGGTCGGGGGAAGGGACCCAGTACTTC	TRBV12-3/TRBV12-4	TRBJ2-5	NA	NA
CASSQVTTSPPHF	TGTGCCAGCAGCCAAGTCACGACGTCACCCCCCCACTTT	TRBV14	TRBJ1-6	NA	NA
CASSLVLAANEQYF	TGCGCCAGCAGCTTGGTCCTAGCCGCGAATGAGCAGTACTTC	TRBV5-1	TRBJ2-5	NA	NA
CASSPSIGSYNSPLHF	TGTGCCAGCAGCCCCTCCATTGGGTCCTATAATTCACCCCTCCACTTT	TRBV6-6	TRBJ1-6	NA	NA
CASSQDLGSGRETQYF	TGCGCCAGCAGCCAAGATTTAGGCAGCGGCCGAGAGACCCAGTACTTC	TRBV4-3	TRBJ2-5	NA	NA